The next 9 T cell receptor beta chains were all read from a single sample in a study of persistence of HIV-infected CD4 T cells. The immunoSEQ assay was version 4, run in survey mode. The method was immunoSEQ multiplex PCR; TCRdb's version includes in-frame clones alone and lacks a portion of them. The profile shows around 60,000 clones, roughly 77% of them singletons. An overlapping HIV-1 Gag peptide pool stimulated these cells at about 0.9 ug/peptide/mL. CD40L/CD69 double-negative CD45RO-high memory CD4+ T cells were collected. Their antigens are not known. The specimen was CD4+ T cells sorted from PBMCs after approximately 19-hour stimulation, collected from a patient who received antiretroviral therapy. These receptors came from an adult man with HIV who was CMV-seropositive.

CDR3 sequence: CASSLGFFSGNTIYF. The CDR3, as DNA: TGTGCCAGCAGCTTGGGTTTTTTCTCTGGAAACACCATATATTTT. The V gene is TRBV5-5, the J gene TRBJ1-3; no clear D gene. Germline V gives CDR1 SGHKS, CDR2 YYEKEE (reference sequence). Trimming took 0 bases from V and 0 from J, leaving 7 bases between them. The CDR3 is 15 amino acids.

The chain couples TRBV6-5 to TRBJ2-7, with unresolved D. CDR1 is MNHEY, CDR2 SVGAGI, per germline. The CDR3 is made up of 15 amino acids. V was cut by 1 base and J by 3 bases, with 13 bases left in between. CDR3 sequence (DNA): TGTGCCAGCAGTTACTTAACCGGGCGAGACTACGAGCAGTACTTC. Translated: CASSYLTGRDYEQYF.

The rearrangement links TRBV11-2 to TRBJ2-7, with no clear D. The CDR3 runs to 13 residues. Germline V gene lookup returns CDR1 SGHAT and CDR2 FQNNGV. V gave up 5 bases and J gave up 3 bases, with 11 bases separating them. The CDR3 DNA sequence: TGTGCCAGCAGCCCCACCATCCTCTACGAGCAGTACTTC. Translation: CASSPTILYEQYF.

V and J are TRBV14 and TRBJ1-3; D remains unclear. V lost 3 bases and J 3 bases, leaving 9 bases between the germline ends. This CDR3 contains 14 residues. The germline V gene has CDR1 SGHDN and CDR2 FVKESK. CDR3 amino acids: CASSHRGSGNTIYF. The CDR3 region has the DNA TGTGCCAGCAGCCACCGGGGTAGTGGAAACACCATATATTTT.

A word on this clone: At the DNA level, this CDR3 is encoded by other sequences in the same sample as well. The chain couples TRBV3-1 (or the pseudogene TRBV3-2) to TRBJ2-1; the match to TRBD2 covers 13 bases. V trimming: 4 bases; J trimming: 5 bases; junction bases outside the gene matches: 5. CDR1 LGHDT and CDR2 YNNKEL come from the germline V gene (reference sequence). The CDR3 is made up of 16 amino acids. Here the CDR3 reads CASSPRTSGGHNEQFF. The CDR3 region has the DNA TGTGCCAGCAGCCCCCGGACTAGCGGGGGACACAATGAGCAGTTCTTC.

CDR3 sequence reads: CASSSQGRFRNEQFF. The CDR3 nucleotides read TGTGCCAGCAGCTCACAGGGGCGCTTTCGGAATGAGCAGTTCTTC. J is TRBJ2-1 and V is TRBV11-3; 7 positions match TRBD1. The CDR3 has 15 residues. V trimming: 4 bases; J trimming: 7 bases; junction bases outside the gene matches: 10. Germline assignment: CDR1 SGHNT and CDR2 YENEEA.

This clone was counted a few times. The chain uses TRBV29-1 and TRBJ1-2; 8 bases line up with TRBD1. This CDR3 contains 12 residues. V gave up 6 bases and J gave up 8 bases; unmatched junction bases: 8. Germline loops: CDR1 SQVTM, CDR2 ANQGSEA. The CDR3 here is CSVARTGIGYTF. DNA for the CDR3: TGCAGCGTGGCCCGGACAGGGATAGGCTACACCTTC.

The CDR3 loop is CASSYSGTVTDTQYF. CDR3 sequence (DNA): TGTGCCAGCAGTTACTCCGGGACAGTCACAGATACGCAGTATTTT. The chain recombines TRBV6-5 with TRBJ2-3, with TRBD1 matching 7 bases. Germline CDR1 reads MNHEY; CDR2 reads SVGAGI. The CDR3 sequence is 15 residues long. V shed 0 bases and J 2 bases; nucleotides not matched to a gene: 2.

The J gene is TRBJ1-3, the V gene TRBV5-1, with D perhaps matching TRBD1 (6 bases). The V and J ends lost 1 base and 1 base respectively, with 12 bases between them. The CDR3 consists of 16 residues. Per germline, CDR1 SGHRS and CDR2 YFSETQ. This CDR3 is CASSLTGRLSGNTIYF. For the CDR3, the DNA is TGCGCCAGCAGCTTGACAGGGAGGTTGTCTGGAAACACCATATATTTT.